This T cell receptor (beta chain) was captured in a study of shared clonotypes between healthy human individuals. The study's findings and limits: On the whole, naive subsets had larger estimated richness than memory subsets had.

Trimming removed 5 bases from V and 0 bases from J, with 10 bases in between. The germline gives CDR1 MDHEN, CDR2 SYDVKM. The CDR3 sequence is 14 residues long. The repertoire was sequenced with immunoSEQ multiplex PCR; TCRdb's copy has only in-frame clones and lacks some. The sample yields 650,000 to 750,000 clones, about 78% seen once. Regarding this clone: Its specificity is unknown.

The origin of this receptor is a woman aged 25 to 45 in good health. Sequencing was performed on memory CD4+ T cells sorted from blood. Described subset: CD45RA-negative fraction. This chain joins TRBV28 and TRBJ1-1; TRBD1 might be the D (5 bases). CDR3 protein: CASSRAGLNTEAFF. The CDR3 DNA is TGTGCCAGCAGTCGTGCGGGACTGAACACTGAAGCTTTCTTT.